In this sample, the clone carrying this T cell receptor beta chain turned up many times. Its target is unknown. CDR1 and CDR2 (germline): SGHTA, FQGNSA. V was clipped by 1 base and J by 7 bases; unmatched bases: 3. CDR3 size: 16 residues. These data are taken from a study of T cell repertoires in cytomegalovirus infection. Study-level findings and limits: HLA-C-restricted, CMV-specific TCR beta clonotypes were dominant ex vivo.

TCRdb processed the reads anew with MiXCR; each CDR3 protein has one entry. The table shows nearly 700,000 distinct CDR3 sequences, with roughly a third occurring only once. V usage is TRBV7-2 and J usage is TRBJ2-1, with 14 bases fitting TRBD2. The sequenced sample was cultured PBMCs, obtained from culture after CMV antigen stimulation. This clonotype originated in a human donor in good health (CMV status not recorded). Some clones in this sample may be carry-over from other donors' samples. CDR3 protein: CASSLVGTSGSNEQFF. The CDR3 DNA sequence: TGTGCCAGCAGCTTAGTGGGGACTAGCGGGAGTAATGAGCAGTTCTTC.